Below are 26 T cell receptor beta chains sequenced from a single sample in a study of beta chain features in type 1 diabetes. The isolated RNA, all of it, was reverse transcribed, so expressed TCRB transcripts were what got sequenced. Libraries were prepared by immunoSEQ multiplex PCR; TCRdb keeps only in-frame clonotypes and omits some of them. The profile covers 150,000 to 160,000 clones, with more than 9.5% appearing a single time and roughly 1.9% taken by the ten largest. Sequencing was carried out using central memory CD4+ T cells from blood. These TCRs come from a man aged 18 to 29 in good health.

This clone was detected a few times. The V and J genes are TRBV5-1 and TRBJ2-1; 8 bases fit TRBD1. The V gene end was trimmed by 0 bases and the J gene end by 6 bases; junction bases not matched to a gene: 5. Looked up from germline, CDR1 is SGHRS and CDR2 is YFSETQ. The CDR3 runs 15 residues. The CDR3 region has the DNA TGCGCCAGCAGCTTGGTCCTAACAGGGGGCAATGAGCAGTTCTTC. Amino acid sequence: CASSLVLTGGNEQFF.

In its sample, this clone was seen a few times. The rearrangement joins TRBV7-3 to TRBJ2-1; D remains unclear. The CDR3 runs to 15 residues. Trimming took off 5 bases at V and 4 bases at J, with 15 bases between the two ends. Per the germline V gene, CDR1 is SGHTA and CDR2 is FQGTGA. CDR3 loop: CASSPSRNPYNEQFF. The CDR3 DNA follows: TGTGCCAGCAGCCCCAGTAGAAATCCATACAATGAGCAGTTCTTC. The full variable domain, completed using reference TRBV7-3 and TRBJ2-1, is GAGVSQTPSNKVTEKGKYVELRCDPISGHTALYWYRQSLGQGPEFLIYFQGTGAADDSGLPNDRFFAVRPEGSVSTLKIQRTERGDSAVYLCASSPSRNPYNEQFFGPGTRLTVL.

The chain combines TRBV13 with TRBJ2-2, with unresolved D. The CDR3 totals 14 residues. Trimming took off 3 bases at V and 4 bases at J, with 9 bases between the two ends. Germline loops: CDR1 PRHDT, CDR2 FYEKMQ (reference sequence). The CDR3 protein is CASSFHAGTGELFF. As DNA, the CDR3 is TGTGCCAGCAGCTTTCACGCCGGCACCGGGGAGCTGTTTTTT.

This clone appeared many times. The chain has TRBV27 and TRBJ1-5, with TRBD1 as a possible D gene (5 bases). The CDR3 is made up of 14 amino acids. Trimming took off 6 bases at V and 6 bases at J, with 15 bases between the two ends. Germline V gives CDR1 MNHEY, CDR2 SMNVEV (reference sequence). CDR3 protein: CASSVWGFGQPQHF. Written as DNA, the CDR3 is TGTGCCAGCAGCGTTTGGGGGTTTGGTCAGCCCCAGCATTTT.

This clone was counted a few times. This chain links TRBV11-2 with TRBJ2-7, with 9 bases matching TRBD1. This CDR3 spans 15 amino acids. V was pared by 2 bases and J by 2 bases, with 4 bases of the junction left unmatched. From germline, CDR1 is SGHAT and CDR2 FQNNGV. CDR3 loop: CASSLFGTGTYEQYF. CDR3 DNA sequence: TGTGCCAGCAGCTTATTCGGGACAGGGACCTACGAGCAGTACTTC.

The J gene is TRBJ1-3, the V gene TRBV27; D is unclear. The ends were cut back, 7 bases at V and 0 bases at J, with 10 bases in the middle. Germline values: CDR1 MNHEY, CDR2 SMNVEV (reference sequence). The CDR3 has 14 residues. The CDR3 spells CASKNQYSGNTIYF. CDR3 coding DNA: TGTGCCAGCAAAAACCAATACTCTGGAAACACCATATATTTT.

This rearrangement joins TRBV7-9 to TRBJ1-3; D is undetermined. The length of the CDR3 is 14 residues. The germline V gene encodes CDR1 SEHNR and CDR2 FQNEAQ (reference sequence). V was clipped by 5 bases and J by 1 base, with 9 bases between them. The CDR3 DNA reads TGTGCCAGCAGCCACACAGAATCTGGAAACACCATATATTTT. Its protein is CASSHTESGNTIYF.

This clone was counted a few times. DNA for the CDR3: TGCGCCAGCAGCCAGTCCGGGACAGGGGGCAAAGAAAAACTGTTTTTT. Translating gives CASSQSGTGGKEKLFF. The chain uses TRBV4-3 and TRBJ1-4; TRBD1 matches at 12 bases. With V trimmed by 3 bases and J by 8 bases, 7 bases remained unmatched. CDR3 size: 16 residues. Germline CDR1 LGHNA, CDR2 YSLEER.

CDR3 DNA sequence: TGTGCCAGCAGCGTAGCGGGAGCGGGAGGTACCTACAATGAGCAGTTCTTC. The encoded protein is CASSVAGAGGTYNEQFF. V gene TRBV9 combines with J gene TRBJ2-1, with 9 bases that match TRBD2. The V and J ends lost 0 bases and 2 bases, in that order; junction bases with no gene match: 6. Germline-derived CDR1 and CDR2 are SGDLS and YYNGEE. The CDR3 contains 17 residues. Complete variable domain (other parts from reference TRBV9 and TRBJ2-1): DSGVTQTPKHLITATGQRVTLRCSPRSGDLSVYWYQQSLDQGLQFLIQYYNGEERAKGNILERFSAQQFPDLHSELNLSSLELGDSALYFCASSVAGAGGTYNEQFFGPGTRLTVL.

This clone was counted many times. The genes are TRBV7-9 and TRBJ2-5; D ambiguous. Looked up from germline, CDR1 is SEHNR and CDR2 is FQNEAQ (reference sequence). The CDR3 length is 10 residues. V was clipped by 5 bases and J by 7 bases, with 5 bases between them. CDR3 amino acids: CASSVGTQYF. In DNA form, the CDR3 reads TGTGCCAGCAGCGTGGGGACCCAGTACTTC.

This clone appeared many times. This chain connects TRBV5-6 to TRBJ2-3, with D perhaps TRBD1 (5 bases). V shed 4 bases and J shed 6 bases, with 9 bases lying between them. Germline V CDR1 and CDR2: SGHDT, YYEEEE. The CDR3 is 12 residues long. CDR3 in DNA: TGTGCCAGCAGCCTAGGGGCCGATACGCAGTATTTT. It translates to CASSLGADTQYF.

This rearrangement joins TRBV7-3 to TRBJ2-3, with D hard to call. CDR3 length: 13 residues. V was pared by 2 bases and J by 1 base, with 4 bases between. CDR1 and CDR2 (germline): SGHTA, FQGTGA. CDR3 coding DNA: TGTGCCAGCAGCTTAGTTGGCACAGATACGCAGTATTTT. Protein product: CASSLVGTDTQYF.

The sample holds a few counts of this clone. The chain combines TRBV15 with TRBJ2-7; D is uncertain. The CDR3 consists of 14 residues. The V gene's germline CDR1 is LNHNV and CDR2 YYDKDF (reference sequence). Trimming stripped 0 bases from V and 0 bases from J, with 6 bases between. The CDR3 loop is CATSREVASYEQYF. The CDR3 nucleotides read TGTGCCACCAGCAGAGAAGTGGCCTCCTACGAGCAGTACTTC.

This clone showed up just a few times. Just one base apart from a much larger clone, this may be a read error. The V call is TRBV30, the J call TRBJ2-6, with 8 bases that match TRBD1. Germline-derived CDR1 and CDR2 are GTSNPN and SVGIG (reference sequence). This CDR3 region has 14 residues. The V and J ends lost 8 bases and 9 bases, in that order; junction bases with no gene match: 12. CDR3 residues: CAGGPRGRVNVLTF. The CDR3 DNA reads TGTGCCGGGGGCCCCAGGGGGCGGGTCAACGTCCTGACTTTC.

This clone was counted many times. Other DNA sequences in the sample encode the same CDR3. The gene calls are TRBV7-2 and TRBJ2-2; D may be TRBD2 (6 bases). The ends were cut back, 5 bases at V and 2 bases at J, with 12 bases in the middle. Germline loops: CDR1 SGHTA, CDR2 FQGNSA. The CDR3 has 15 amino acids. DNA of the CDR3: TGTGCCAGCAGCCCGACCGGGACTAACACCGGGGAGCTGTTTTTT. It yields the protein CASSPTGTNTGELFF.

This clone occurred a few times. The chain combines TRBV29-1 with TRBJ2-4, with 7 positions matching TRBD1. J lost 2 bases, V lost 5 bases, and 9 bases had no gene match. CDR3 length: 15 amino acids. From germline, CDR1 is SQVTM and CDR2 ANQGSEA. The CDR3, as DNA: TGCAGCGTTACCCCTCAGGGGGTAACCAAAAACATTCAGTACTTC. Encoded protein: CSVTPQGVTKNIQYF.

This clone was picked up a small number of times. This chain uses TRBV18 with TRBJ2-4; D unresolved. The CDR3 has 15 residues. From germline, CDR1 is KGHSH and CDR2 LQKENI. Trimming cost V 0 bases and J 1 base, with 7 bases left between them. The CDR3 nucleotides are TGTGCCAGCTCACCACCTTCTTTGGCCAAAAACATTCAGTACTTC. Translation gives CASSPPSLAKNIQYF.

This sequence joins TRBV11-2 and TRBJ2-1; D is undetermined. V lost 6 bases and J lost 6, with 21 bases in between. Germline-derived CDR1 and CDR2 are SGHAT and FQNNGV. CDR3 length equals 16 residues. CDR3 sequence (DNA): TGTGCCAGCAGAGGAATCCGGGTTCCCATGAGCAATGAGCAGTTCTTC. This gives the protein CASRGIRVPMSNEQFF.

The chain recombines TRBV13 with TRBJ1-6; D remains ambiguous. Germline loops: CDR1 PRHDT, CDR2 FYEKMQ (reference sequence). This CDR3 has 14 amino acids. The V end lost 7 bases, the J end lost 5 bases, and 12 bases lay between the germline ends. The CDR3 coding sequence is TGTGCCAGCACCGCCGGGCCGGATAATTCACCCCTCCACTTT. Protein: CASTAGPDNSPLHF.

This clone was found a few times. The chain carries TRBV9 and TRBJ2-3; 9 bases are a match to TRBD1. Germline assignment: CDR1 SGDLS and CDR2 YYNGEE. The trim removed 0 bases at V and 0 bases at J, leaving 5 bases unmatched. This CDR3 has 17 residues. DNA for the CDR3: TGTGCCAGCAGCGTAGGGGGACAGGGCGCTAGCACAGATACGCAGTATTTT. It is translated as CASSVGGQGASTDTQYF.

Only a few counts were recorded for this clone. The chain has TRBV7-9 and TRBJ2-7; 10 bases agree with TRBD2. V lost 0 bases, J lost 0 bases, and 5 bases stayed unmatched. The germline V gene has CDR1 SEHNR and CDR2 FQNEAQ (reference sequence). The CDR3 contains 17 residues. As DNA, the CDR3 is TGTGCCAGCAGCTTAGCCCGGACTAGCGGCTCCTCCTACGAGCAGTACTTC. It encodes CASSLARTSGSSYEQYF.

The chain is built from TRBV28 and TRBJ2-7; D is possibly TRBD2 (5 bases). This CDR3 contains 13 residues. Deletions cut 3 bases from V and 5 bases from J, with 11 bases between. Germline V gives CDR1 MDHEN, CDR2 SYDVKM. As DNA, the CDR3 is TGTGCCAGCAGTTTTTCTAGCTTCCACGAGCAGTACTTC. Translation: CASSFSSFHEQYF. Variable domain in full (rest from reference TRBV28 and TRBJ2-7): DVKVTQSSRYLVKRTGEKVFLECVQDMDHENMFWYRQDPGLGLRLIYFSYDVKMKEKGDIPEGYSVSREKKERFSLILESASTNQTSMYLCASSFSSFHEQYFGPGTRLTVT.

This clone was observed a few times. The chain couples TRBV18 to TRBJ2-3; D unresolved. Trimming shortened V by 2 bases and J by 2 bases, and 8 bases separated the two germline ends. This CDR3 contains 14 residues. Germline-derived CDR1 and CDR2 are KGHSH and LQKENI. The CDR3 protein is CASSPTRITDTQYF. The CDR3 coding sequence is TGTGCCAGCTCACCAACGAGAATCACAGATACGCAGTATTTT.

This clone was seen more than once but under ten times. V is TRBV4-2 and J is TRBJ2-5; 7 positions agree with TRBD1. The CDR3 has 15 amino acids. The V gene's germline CDR1 is LGHNA and CDR2 YNFKEQ. The junction had 6 bases not matched to a gene; V was cut back by 3 bases and J by 2 bases. CDR3 sequence: CASSHSTGRQETQYF. CDR3 nucleotides: TGTGCCAGCAGCCACTCGACAGGGCGACAAGAGACCCAGTACTTC.

This clone was recorded a few times. The chain links TRBV28 to TRBJ2-7, with D tentatively TRBD2 (6 bases). The CDR3 is made up of 14 amino acids. In germline, CDR1 is MDHEN, CDR2 SYDVKM. V was cut by 7 bases and J by 7 bases, with 20 bases left in between. Here the CDR3 reads CASNFPAEGREQYF. The CDR3 DNA is TGTGCCAGCAATTTTCCGGCAGAGGGGAGGGAGCAGTACTTC. Full variable domain (outside the CDR3, taken from reference TRBV28 and TRBJ2-7): DVKVTQSSRYLVKRTGEKVFLECVQDMDHENMFWYRQDPGLGLRLIYFSYDVKMKEKGDIPEGYSVSREKKERFSLILESASTNQTSMYLCASNFPAEGREQYFGPGTRLTVT.

The chain is built from TRBV10-3 and TRBJ2-5, with 13 positions matching TRBD2. Germline loops: CDR1 ENHRY, CDR2 SYGVKD. V trimming: 6 bases; J trimming: 2 bases; junction bases outside the gene matches: 0. The CDR3 is made up of 14 amino acids. CDR3 nucleotide sequence: TGTGCCATCAGACTAGCGGGGGGGCAAGAGACCCAGTACTTC. Its translation: CAIRLAGGQETQYF.